Listed below are T cell receptor beta chains from one sample, sequenced in a study of a mutant IDH1 vaccine in newly diagnosed glioma. Sequenced by immunoSEQ multiplex PCR; TCRdb stores in-frame clones only, minus some. The table lists tens of thousands of clones, approximately 87% of them singletons. No antigen is known for these receptors. The specimen was PBMCs, collected from a glioma patient whose treatment included an IDH1 peptide vaccine. These receptors all come from a man aged 35-49 years with glioma. CDR3s include the opening cysteine and the closing phenylalanine or tryptophan. The order of the fields is CDR3 length, D gene, J gene, V gene, CDR3 protein, CDR3 DNA. D genes are given only for firm matches.

len: 15
d_gene: -
j_gene: TRBJ2-5
v_gene: TRBV21-1
CDR3aa: CASTKGRAGGETQYF
CDR3nt: TGTGCCAGCACCAAGGGGAGAGCGGGAGGAGAGACCCAGTACTTC

len: 13
d_gene: -
j_gene: TRBJ1-2
v_gene: TRBV7-2
CDR3aa: CASNRQKYYGYTF
CDR3nt: TGTGCCAGCAACCGACAGAAGTACTATGGCTACACCTTC